These T cell receptor beta chains were read from a single sample in a study of OX40 agonist ivuxolimab in advanced cancers. Produced via immunoSEQ multiplex PCR; TCRdb's table is partial and in-frame only. The table records roughly 58,000 clones, 70% to 90% of them present only once. Material: CD4+ or CD8+ T cells sorted from blood, obtained in a trial of the OX40 agonist ivuxolimab. The receptors here all came from an adult with an advanced solid tumor such as melanoma, head and neck, liver or kidney cancer. The conserved cysteine and the conserved F or W are not part of the CDR3 here. Each record gives: J gene, CDR3 length, V gene, clone size, CDR3 protein. The listing skips clone size in some rows; elsewhere it reads once, few, many or a size class.

TRBJ2-7	12	TRBV11-2	.	ASSSRDGTYEQY
TRBJ2-5	12	TRBV25-1	.	ASSEWRGLETQY
TRBJ1-1	13	TRBV7-8	.	ASSLMWGLNTEAF
TRBJ2-1	10	TRBV9	.	ASSSGPREQF
TRBJ2-5	12	TRBV7-9	.	ASSLVQASETQY
TRBJ1-6	15	TRBV18	.	ASSPPAPGQGNSPLH
TRBJ2-3	14	TRBV5-1	.	ASSIDGTGFTDTQY
TRBJ2-3	13	TRBV9	.	ASSAVERATDTQY
TRBJ1-2	12	TRBV6-5	.	ASSYYRSDYGYT
TRBJ2-5	12	TRBV6-6	.	ASSWGRGSETQY
TRBJ2-1	12	TRBV29-1	.	SALAGGLLNEQF
TRBJ2-7	12	TRBV27	.	ASSWGQGQYEQY
TRBJ2-1	9	TRBV9	.	ASSVEDEQF
TRBJ2-7	14	TRBV6-5	.	ASSYEGGGAPYEQY
TRBJ2-1	13	TRBV28	once	ASSSGLAGYNEQF
TRBJ1-5	13	TRBV19	.	ASSSRPLGNQPQH
TRBJ2-3	14	TRBV5-1	.	ASSLGTSYSTDTQY
TRBJ2-7	14	TRBV23-1	.	ASSHPGAAEKSEQY
TRBJ2-7	13	TRBV6-5	.	ASSLRGVHSYEQY
TRBJ1-1	14	TRBV29-1	.	SVEDPRTGINTEAF
TRBJ2-2	12	TRBV19	few	ASRDRPNTGELF
TRBJ2-1	10	TRBV6-5	.	ASSEKGFGQF
TRBJ2-5	11	TRBV30	.	AWGTSGLATQY
TRBJ2-6	14	TRBV7-8	.	ASSTTLRRGANVLT